A selection of T cell receptor beta chains follows, all from one sample in a study of OX40 agonist ivuxolimab in advanced cancers. Sequencing used immunoSEQ multiplex PCR; TCRdb keeps in-frame clones, though not all of them. The sample holds 65,000 to 85,000 clones, around 87% seen once. The input for sequencing was CD4+ or CD8+ T cells sorted from blood, taken in a trial of the OX40 agonist ivuxolimab. These receptors all come from an adult with an advanced solid tumor such as melanoma, head and neck, liver or kidney cancer. Each CDR3 is given without its conserved first and last residue. Clone size is shown for a subset of rows, as once, few, many or a class of expanded clone.

V gene	clone size	J gene	CDR3 protein
TRBV15	.	TRBJ1-2	ATSRDSAGWGWT
TRBV5-1	.	TRBJ2-3	ASSLAGFDTQY
TRBV6-5	.	TRBJ1-4	ASSLDAATNEKLF
TRBV7-7	.	TRBJ2-5	ASSLGGDRGETQY
TRBV10-2	.	TRBJ1-3	ASQLAGPGNTIY
TRBV4-1	.	TRBJ1-6	ASSQEWSSSYNSPLH
TRBV7-9	few	TRBJ2-7	ASSHYRTGGYEQY
TRBV9	.	TRBJ1-2	ASSVGGSQGAGYT
TRBV10-3	few	TRBJ1-2	AISVESQGYGYT
TRBV5-6	.	TRBJ1-2	ASRPDRARGGYT
TRBV7-3	.	TRBJ2-2	ASSPRVGAPGELF
TRBV7-9	.	TRBJ2-5	ASSLVLRGGPETQY
TRBV5-1	.	TRBJ2-3	ASSPPLAGVTDTQY
TRBV5-1	.	TRBJ2-6	ASSFSPSGANVLT